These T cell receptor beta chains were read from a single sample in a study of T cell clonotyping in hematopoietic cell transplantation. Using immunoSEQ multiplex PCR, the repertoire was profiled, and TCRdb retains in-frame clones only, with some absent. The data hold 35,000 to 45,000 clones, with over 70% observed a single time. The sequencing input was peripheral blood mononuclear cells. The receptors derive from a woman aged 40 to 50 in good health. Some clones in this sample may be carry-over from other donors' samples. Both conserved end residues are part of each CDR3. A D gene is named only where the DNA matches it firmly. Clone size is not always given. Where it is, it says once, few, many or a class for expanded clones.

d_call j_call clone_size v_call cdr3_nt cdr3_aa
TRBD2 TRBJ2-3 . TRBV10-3 TGTGCCATCAGTGCTAATAGCGGGTCCAGGTCCGATACGCAGTATTTT CAISANSGSRSDTQYF
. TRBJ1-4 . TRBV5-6 TGTGCCAGCAGCTGGAGACAGGTGGTGGGGGCCGCGGAAAAACTGTTTTTT CASSWRQVVGAAEKLFF
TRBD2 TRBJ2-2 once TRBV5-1 TGCGCCAGCAGCGAACTAGCGGGAGGGACCGGGGAGCTGTTTTTT CASSELAGGTGELFF
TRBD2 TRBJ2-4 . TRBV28 TGTGCCAGCAGCCCGGGACTAGCGATCGCGGCCAAAAACATTCAGTACTTC CASSPGLAIAAKNIQYF
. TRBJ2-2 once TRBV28 TGTGCCAGCAACCCCCAGCGGGTCGTTACCGGGGAGCTGTTTTTT CASNPQRVVTGELFF
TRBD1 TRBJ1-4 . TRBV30 TGTGCCTGGCTTGGGACAGATGAAAAACTGTTTTTT CAWLGTDEKLFF
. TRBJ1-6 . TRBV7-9 TGTGCCAGCAGCTTACTGAGCTCACCCCTCCACTTT CASSLLSSPLHF
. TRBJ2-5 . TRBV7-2 TGTGCCAGCAGCCGAGCCCCGCAAGAGACCCAGTACTTC CASSRAPQETQYF
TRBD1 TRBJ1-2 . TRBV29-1 TGCAGCGTTCTACAGGGGGCTAACTATGGCTACACCTTC CSVLQGANYGYTF
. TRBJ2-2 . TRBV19 TGTGCCAGCTACAGACCTGGGAACACCGGGGAGCTGTTTTTT CASYRPGNTGELFF
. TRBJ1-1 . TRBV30 TGTGCCTGGGGAGGAGGCGGACATCTGAACACTGAAGCTTTCTTT CAWGGGGHLNTEAFF
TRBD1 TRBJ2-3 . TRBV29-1 TGCAGCGTCCGGGACAGGGTCAACATAGATACGCAGTATTTT CSVRDRVNIDTQYF
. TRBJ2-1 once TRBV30 TGTGCCTGGAAAGGGATATACAATGAGCAGTTCTTC CAWKGIYNEQFF
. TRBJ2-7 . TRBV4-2 TGTGCCAGCAGCCGGACGACCGGGTCCGAGCAGTACTTC CASSRTTGSEQYF
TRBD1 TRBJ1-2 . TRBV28 TGTGCCAGCAGTCGTCAGGGGGACTATGGCTACACCTTC CASSRQGDYGYTF
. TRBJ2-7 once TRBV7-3 TGTGCCAGCAGCTTAACAGGGTATGGGGAGCAGTACTTC CASSLTGYGEQYF
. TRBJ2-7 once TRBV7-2 TGTGCCAGCAGCTTAGACCAGGGGAGATACGAGCAGTACTTC CASSLDQGRYEQYF
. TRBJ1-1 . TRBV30 TGTGCCTGGAACCGGGACAAAGCGAACACTGAAGCTTTCTTT CAWNRDKANTEAFF
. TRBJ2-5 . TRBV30 TGTGCCTGGGGGGGGGATCGAGGACAGAGAGAGACCCAGTACTTC CAWGGDRGQRETQYF
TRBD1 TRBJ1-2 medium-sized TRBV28 TGTGCCAGCAGTACCCAACAGGGGTTGAGAGGCTACACCTTC CASSTQQGLRGYTF
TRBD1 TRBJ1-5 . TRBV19 TGTGCCAGTAGTCTGAGGACAGGGCCAGATCGGCCCCAGCATTTT CASSLRTGPDRPQHF
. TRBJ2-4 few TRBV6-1 TGTGCCCCCCGGGAAGTTCCTCCCAAAAACATTCAGTACTTC CAPREVPPKNIQYF
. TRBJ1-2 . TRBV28 TGTGCCAGCAGTTTATTGGTGGTGGCTGGCTACACCTTC CASSLLVVAGYTF
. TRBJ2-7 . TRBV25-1 TGTGCCAGCAGTGATCTTGGGTCATTAAGCTCCTACGAGCAGTACTTC CASSDLGSLSSYEQYF
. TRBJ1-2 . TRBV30 TGTGCCTGGAAAAATACAGGGTCGTACTATGGCTACACCTTC CAWKNTGSYYGYTF
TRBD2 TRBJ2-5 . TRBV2 TGTGCCAGCAGTGCACGGACTAGCGGGAGCGTCCCGTTCGACCAAGAGACCCAGTACTTC CASSARTSGSVPFDQETQYF
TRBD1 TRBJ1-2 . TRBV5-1 TGCGCCAGCAGCCCCCAAGGTGGGGACAGGGGATGGTACACCTTC CASSPQGGDRGWYTF